These 24 T cell receptor beta chains were all obtained from the same sample, sequenced in a study of Ad26.COV2.S vaccination and SARS-CoV-2 variants. Assay used: immunoSEQ multiplex PCR; TCRdb lists only in-frame clones, some missing. This sample has about 350,000 clones, with 92% found just once. Sequenced here: peripheral blood, sampled after recovery from COVID-19. The receptors stem from a human donor who had recovered from COVID-19.

The chain recombines TRBV6-5 with TRBJ2-1; TRBD2 is a possible D gene (6 bases). With 5 bases removed from V and 9 bases from J, the gap between germline ends came to 14 bases. Germline loops: CDR1 MNHEY, CDR2 SVGAGI. There are 13 residues in the CDR3. The DNA for the CDR3 is TGTGCCAGCAGTCGCGGGGTTTTGGCTGAGCAGTTCTTC. This codes for CASSRGVLAEQFF.

The gene calls are TRBV5-1 and TRBJ2-1, with D perhaps matching TRBD2 (5 bases). The germline CDR1 and CDR2 sequences are SGHRS and YFSETQ. The CDR3 contains 15 residues. Trimming shortened V by 4 bases and J by 6 bases, and 17 bases separated the two germline ends. In DNA form, the CDR3 reads TGCGCCAGCAGCGGACTCGGCGAGGGAGTCAATGAGCAGTTCTTC. Translated, it gives CASSGLGEGVNEQFF.

The J gene is TRBJ1-5, the V gene TRBV7-2; D is unresolved. The CDR3 has 13 amino acids. The V gene lost 1 base and the J gene lost 3 bases, with 4 bases spanning the gap. In germline, CDR1 is SGHTA, CDR2 FQGNSA. CDR3 protein: CASSLGFNQPQHF. The CDR3 coding sequence is TGTGCCAGCAGCTTAGGATTCAATCAGCCCCAGCATTTT.

This chain joins TRBV6-5 and TRBJ2-1; D may match TRBD1 or TRBD2 (5 bases each). Germline V gene lookup returns CDR1 MNHEY and CDR2 SVGAGI. The CDR3 contains 14 residues. Between the trimmed V and J ends, which lost 0 bases and 10 bases, there was a span of 13 bases. This chain's CDR3 is CASSYSDGTGEQFF. CDR3 nucleotides: TGTGCCAGCAGTTACTCGGACGGGACGGGGGAGCAGTTCTTC.

The gene calls are TRBV2 and TRBJ2-5; 11 bases align to TRBD2. Germline loops: CDR1 SNHLY, CDR2 FYNNEI. After removal of 6 bases from V and 4 bases from J, the junction contained 7 bases not matched to a gene. CDR3 length: 15 amino acids. CDR3 region: CASRQIAGGRETQYF. Written as DNA, the CDR3 is TGTGCCAGCAGGCAAATAGCGGGGGGGCGAGAGACCCAGTACTTC.

The chain uses TRBV5-5 and TRBJ1-5; D remains ambiguous. From germline, CDR1 is SGHKS and CDR2 YYEKEE (reference sequence). This CDR3 region has 17 residues. The V end was cut by 1 base, the J end by 6 bases, with 20 bases between. CDR3 DNA: TGTGCCAGCAGCTTGAGGGTAGCGGGAGGGCTAGGTCAGCCCCAGCATTTT. Translating gives CASSLRVAGGLGQPQHF.

The chain employs TRBV4-1 and TRBJ1-3, with D hard to call. Looked up from germline, CDR1 is MGHRA and CDR2 is YSYEKL. The V end was cut by 1 base, the J end by 0 bases, with 10 bases between. This CDR3 has 16 residues. In DNA, the CDR3 is TGCGCCAGCAGCCAAGGAATCCTTTCCTCTGGAAACACCATATATTTT. This encodes CASSQGILSSGNTIYF.

V gene TRBV7-2 combines with J gene TRBJ1-3; D not resolved. CDR3 size: 15 residues. Looked up from germline, CDR1 is SGHTA and CDR2 is FQGNSA. V shed 3 bases and J shed 4 bases, with 13 bases lying between them. CDR3 in amino acids: CASSFAGVQGNTIYF. In DNA, the CDR3 is TGTGCCAGCAGCTTTGCGGGCGTTCAGGGAAACACCATATATTTT.

This chain links TRBV7-8 with TRBJ1-6; 8 bases match TRBD1. Germline values: CDR1 SGHVS, CDR2 FQNEAQ. J was trimmed by 10 bases and V by 5 bases; bases with no gene match: 7. The CDR3 runs 14 residues. The CDR3 region is CASSLRTGKSPLHF. The DNA for the CDR3 is TGTGCCAGCAGCCTAAGGACAGGGAAGTCACCCCTCCACTTT.

The V gene is TRBV19, the J gene TRBJ2-2, with D perhaps being TRBD1 or TRBD2 (6 bases each). The CDR3 has 16 residues. Per the germline V gene, CDR1 is LNHDA and CDR2 is SQIVND (reference sequence). Trimming removed 5 bases from V and 6 bases from J, with 19 bases in between. The CDR3 DNA reads as TGTGCCAGTAGTGGGGGGCCACAGGGAGCCGCCGGGGAGCTGTTTTTT. Its protein is CASSGGPQGAAGELFF.

This clone was found once. V usage is TRBV4-3 and J usage is TRBJ2-2, with 9 bases aligning to TRBD2. The CDR3 has 16 amino acids. The V gene end was trimmed by 4 bases and the J gene end by 1 base; junction bases not matched to a gene: 4. In germline, CDR1 is LGHNA, CDR2 YSLEER. DNA for the CDR3: TGCGCCAGCAGCCCCCCTAGCGGGGTGAACACCGGGGAGCTGTTTTTT. Its translation: CASSPPSGVNTGELFF.

The chain employs TRBV4-1 and TRBJ2-3; 9 nucleotides line up with TRBD1. The junction had 5 bases not matched to a gene; V was cut back by 1 base and J by 3 bases. The CDR3 covers 16 residues. Per the germline V gene, CDR1 is MGHRA and CDR2 is YSYEKL. CDR3 sequence (DNA): TGCGCCAGCAGCCAAGCTAGGACAGGGGAGACAGATACGCAGTATTTT. Its protein is CASSQARTGETDTQYF.

The rearrangement links TRBV11-2 to TRBJ2-7; the D is unclear. The V and J ends lost 0 bases and 2 bases respectively, with 20 bases between them. The CDR3 is made up of 18 amino acids. Germline assignment: CDR1 SGHAT and CDR2 FQNNGV. The CDR3 DNA reads as TGTGCCAGCAGCTTAGATTCACCGTTTGATGCAATCGCCTACGAGCAGTACTTC. It specifies CASSLDSPFDAIAYEQYF. The full variable domain, in which reference TRBV11-2 and TRBJ2-7 provide the parts outside the CDR3, is EAGVAQSPRYKIIEKRQSVAFWCNPISGHATLYWYQQILGQGPKLLIQFQNNGVVDDSQLPKDRFSAERLKGVDSTLKIQPAKLEDSAVYLCASSLDSPFDAIAYEQYFGPGTRLTVT.

In this sample, this clone turned up once. This sequence joins TRBV6-1 and TRBJ1-5; D is perhaps TRBD1 (6 bases). The CDR3 totals 14 residues. The V gene lost 3 bases and the J gene lost 6 bases, with 12 bases spanning the gap. CDR1 and CDR2 from the germline V gene are MNHNS and SASEGT. Here the CDR3 DNA reads TGTGCCAGCAGTGACAGGGGCGCGATTCAGCCCCAGCATTTT. Translated, it gives CASSDRGAIQPQHF.

This chain's CDR3 is CASSLAVEQPQHF. The CDR3 DNA reads as TGTGCCAGCAGTTTAGCCGTGGAGCAGCCCCAGCATTTT. This rearrangement joins TRBV12-3 or TRBV12-4 to TRBJ1-5; D unresolved. CDR3 length: 13 residues. V lost 0 bases and J 7 bases, leaving 7 bases between the germline ends.

The CDR3 sequence: CASSRRRAYEQYF. The DNA for the CDR3 is TGCGCCAGCAGCCGCAGACGCGCCTACGAGCAGTACTTC. The J gene is TRBJ2-7, the V gene TRBV4-3; D gene uncertain. V lost 4 bases to trimming and J lost 2 bases, with 9 bases between them. The germline V gene encodes CDR1 LGHNA and CDR2 YSLEER. This CDR3 is 13 amino acids long.

The genes are TRBV7-9 and TRBJ1-2; tentative D call: TRBD1 (5 bases). There are 14 residues in the CDR3. Germline CDR1 and CDR2: SEHNR and FQNEAQ (reference sequence). V was trimmed by 3 bases and J by 5 bases, leaving 13 bases between them. The CDR3 spells CASSFSGTTYGYTF. The CDR3, as DNA: TGTGCCAGCAGCTTCTCCGGGACGACTTATGGCTACACCTTC.

The chain has TRBV15 and TRBJ2-4; D call uncertain. CDR1 is LNHNV and CDR2 is YYDKDF in the germline V gene (reference sequence). Trimming removed 1 base from V and 10 bases from J, with 5 bases in between. This CDR3 is 11 amino acids long. The CDR3: CATSRAEIQYF. The CDR3 nucleotides are TGTGCCACCAGCAGAGCGGAGATTCAGTACTTC.

This chain joins TRBV24-1 and TRBJ1-2; D may be TRBD1 (5 bases). The CDR3 runs 12 residues. V was pared by 9 bases and J by 4 bases, with 11 bases between. The germline V gene has CDR1 KGHDR and CDR2 SFDVKD. The CDR3 protein is CATSRALYGYTF. CDR3 sequence (DNA): TGTGCCACCTCCAGGGCCCTCTATGGCTACACCTTC.

The J gene is TRBJ1-4, the V gene TRBV4-3, with TRBD1 as a possible D gene (6 bases). Between the trimmed V and J ends, which lost 2 bases and 4 bases, there was a span of 14 bases. The CDR3 has 16 residues. Per germline, CDR1 LGHNA and CDR2 YSLEER. DNA of the CDR3: TGCGCCAGCAGCCAATCCGCCCGGGGGCTTAATGAAAAACTGTTTTTT. Translated, it gives CASSQSARGLNEKLFF.

V is TRBV7-2 and J is TRBJ1-2; unclear D gene. The CDR3 is made up of 15 amino acids. CDR1 SGHTA and CDR2 FQGNSA come from the germline V gene. The V gene lost 2 bases and the J gene lost 4 bases, with 14 bases spanning the gap. CDR3 nucleotides: TGTGCCAGCAGCTTAAAGGCAGGCTGGGGCTATGGCTACACCTTC. Residues: CASSLKAGWGYGYTF.

This clone was picked up one time. The chain is built from TRBV9 and TRBJ1-2; 8 nucleotides match TRBD1. The CDR3 loop spans 14 amino acids. In germline, CDR1 is SGDLS, CDR2 YYNGEE. V lost 2 bases, J lost 3 bases, and 3 bases stayed unmatched. DNA for the CDR3: TGTGCCAGCAGCGTTCAGGGGGCTGACTATGGCTACACCTTC. Encoded protein: CASSVQGADYGYTF.

This chain joins TRBV12-3 or TRBV12-4 and TRBJ1-2; D is unresolved. Deletions cut 3 bases from V and 6 bases from J, with 8 bases between. The CDR3 is 12 amino acids. The CDR3 protein is CASSFRGNGYTF. CDR3 DNA sequence: TGTGCCAGCAGTTTCCGGGGAAATGGCTACACCTTC.

J is TRBJ1-2 and V is TRBV29-1, with D possibly TRBD1 on 5 matching bases. Germline CDR1 is SQVTM and CDR2 is ANQGSEA. V lost 4 bases to trimming and J lost 4 bases, with 13 bases between them. This CDR3 region has 13 residues. As DNA, the CDR3 is TGCAGCGTTGTCATAGGGGCAGCCTATGGCTACACCTTC. This sequence encodes CSVVIGAAYGYTF.